This T cell receptor beta chain was captured in a study of blood T cell repertoires in COVID-19. About the study: The origin of the acute and convalescent COVID-19 samples was the United States, Italy and Spain.

Here immunoSEQ multiplex PCR was the method, and the copy in TCRdb shows in-frame clones only, minus some. This repertoire shows over 200,000 clones, roughly four fifths found once; its top ten account for roughly 1.8%. Grouping used clinical history reported by participants in a survey and questionnaire. Cohort 3 donors counted as recovered after two negative PCRs, clearance, or resolved symptoms. Germline V lookup: CDR1 SNHLY, CDR2 FYNNEI. The V and J ends lost 5 bases and 8 bases, in that order; junction bases with no gene match: 8. The CDR3 runs 14 residues. Sequences were obtained from PBMCs or T cells enriched from blood (not recorded which). The chain recombines TRBV2 with TRBJ2-1, with TRBD1 matching 8 bases. The sequence was collected from a man aged 55 to 70 who had recovered from COVID-19. The CDR3 here is CASSLDRGRDEQFF. For the CDR3, the DNA is TGTGCCAGCAGTTTAGACAGGGGTCGGGATGAGCAGTTCTTC.